This T cell receptor (beta chain) emerged from a study of control samples from healthy donors and cancer patients. Regarding this clone: At one end the junction does not follow the germline gene, possibly because of a read error.

Some clones are missing from TCRdb's copy, which holds only in-frame ones; the method was immunoSEQ multiplex PCR. This sample yields some 130,000 clones, of which roughly 92% are seen a single time; around 6% belongs to the top ten. CDR1 GTSNPN and CDR2 SVGIG come from the germline V gene (reference sequence). This CDR3 is built from 12 residues. V and J are TRBV30 and TRBJ2-7; D ambiguous. Sequenced: blood. This sequence was found in a man younger than 35 in good health. CDR3 loop: CAWSVLRRTVDF. The CDR3 DNA reads TGTGCCTGGAGTGTACTTCGTCGTACGGTAGACTTC.